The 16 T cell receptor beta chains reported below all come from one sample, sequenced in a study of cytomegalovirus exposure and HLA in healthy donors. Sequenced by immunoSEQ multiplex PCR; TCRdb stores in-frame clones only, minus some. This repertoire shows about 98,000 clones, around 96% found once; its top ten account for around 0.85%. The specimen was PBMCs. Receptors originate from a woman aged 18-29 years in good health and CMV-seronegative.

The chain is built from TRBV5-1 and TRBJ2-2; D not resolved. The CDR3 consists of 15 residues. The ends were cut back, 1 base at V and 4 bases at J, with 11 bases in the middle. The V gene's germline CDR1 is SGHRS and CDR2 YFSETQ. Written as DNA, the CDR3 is TGCGCCAGCAGCTTGTCCGTATCACTCACCGGGGAGCTGTTTTTT. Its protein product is CASSLSVSLTGELFF.

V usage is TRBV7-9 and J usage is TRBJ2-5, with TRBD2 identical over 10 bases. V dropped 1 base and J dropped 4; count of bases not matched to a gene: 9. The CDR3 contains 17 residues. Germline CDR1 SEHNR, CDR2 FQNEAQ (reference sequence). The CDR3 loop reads CASSLVPGLASRETQYF. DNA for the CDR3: TGTGCCAGCAGCTTAGTCCCGGGACTAGCGAGCCGAGAGACCCAGTACTTC.

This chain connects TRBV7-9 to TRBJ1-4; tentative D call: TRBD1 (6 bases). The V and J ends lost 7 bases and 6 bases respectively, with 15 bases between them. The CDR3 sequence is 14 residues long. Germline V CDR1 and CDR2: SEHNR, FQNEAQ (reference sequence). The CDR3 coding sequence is TGTGCCAGCACCCCAGGGAGGGGGGATGAAAAACTGTTTTTT. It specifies CASTPGRGDEKLFF.

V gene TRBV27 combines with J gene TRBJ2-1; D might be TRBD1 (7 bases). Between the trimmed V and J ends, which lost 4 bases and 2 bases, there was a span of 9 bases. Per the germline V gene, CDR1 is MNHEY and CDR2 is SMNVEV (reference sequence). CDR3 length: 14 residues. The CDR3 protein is CASSSRGAYNEQFF. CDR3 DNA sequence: TGTGCCAGCAGTTCCAGGGGGGCCTACAATGAGCAGTTCTTC.

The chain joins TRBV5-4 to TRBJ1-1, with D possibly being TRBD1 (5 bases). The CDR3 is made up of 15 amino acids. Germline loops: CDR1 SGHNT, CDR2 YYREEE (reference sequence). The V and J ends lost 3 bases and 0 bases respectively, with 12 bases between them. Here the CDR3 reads CASSSGLDMNTEAFF. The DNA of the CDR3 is TGTGCCAGCAGCTCGGGACTCGACATGAACACTGAAGCTTTCTTT.

In DNA form, the CDR3 reads TGTGCCAGCAGCGTGTCCTGGGACAGCACCTACGAGCAGTACTTC. Encoded protein: CASSVSWDSTYEQYF. This chain connects TRBV7-9 to TRBJ2-7; the match to TRBD1 covers 7 bases. The CDR3 loop spans 15 amino acids. Germline assignment: CDR1 SEHNR and CDR2 FQNEAQ (reference sequence). J was trimmed by 2 bases and V by 5 bases; bases with no gene match: 9.

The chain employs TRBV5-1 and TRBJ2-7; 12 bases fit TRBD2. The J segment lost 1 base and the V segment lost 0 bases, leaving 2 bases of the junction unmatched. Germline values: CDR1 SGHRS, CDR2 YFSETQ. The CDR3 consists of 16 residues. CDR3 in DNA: TGCGCCAGCAGCTTGGGGACTAGCGGGGCGTCCTACGAGCAGTACTTC. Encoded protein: CASSLGTSGASYEQYF.

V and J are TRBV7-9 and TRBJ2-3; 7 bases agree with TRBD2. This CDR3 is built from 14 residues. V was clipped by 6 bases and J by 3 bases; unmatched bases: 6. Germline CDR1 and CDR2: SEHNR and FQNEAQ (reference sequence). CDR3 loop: CASRPAGVTDTQYF. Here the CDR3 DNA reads TGTGCCAGCAGGCCCGCGGGGGTGACAGATACGCAGTATTTT.

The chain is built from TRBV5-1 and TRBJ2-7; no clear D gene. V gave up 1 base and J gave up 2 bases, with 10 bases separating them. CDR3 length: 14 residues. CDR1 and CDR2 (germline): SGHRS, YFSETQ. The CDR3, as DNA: TGCGCCAGCAGCTTGAGTGTACAGACCTACGAGCAGTACTTC. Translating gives CASSLSVQTYEQYF. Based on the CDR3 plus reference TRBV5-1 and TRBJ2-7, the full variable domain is KAGVTQTPRYLIKTRGQQVTLSCSPISGHRSVSWYQQTPGQGLQFLFEYFSETQRNKGNFPGRFSGRQFSNSRSEMNVSTLELGDSALYLCASSLSVQTYEQYFGPGTRLTVT.

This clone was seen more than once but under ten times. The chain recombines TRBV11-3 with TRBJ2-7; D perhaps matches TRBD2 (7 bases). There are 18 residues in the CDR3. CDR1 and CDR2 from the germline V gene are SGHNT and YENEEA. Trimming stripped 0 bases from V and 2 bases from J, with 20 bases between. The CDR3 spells CASSLERGGGPQTYEQYF. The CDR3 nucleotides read TGTGCCAGCAGCTTAGAACGTGGCGGGGGCCCTCAAACCTACGAGCAGTACTTC.

The CDR3 sequence: CASSFGGDGYTF. Here the CDR3 DNA reads TGTGCCAGCAGCTTCGGGGGAGATGGCTACACCTTC. The chain links TRBV5-6 to TRBJ1-2, with D possibly matching TRBD1 (5 bases). Trimming took off 2 bases at V and 6 bases at J, with 8 bases between the two ends. Germline V gene lookup returns CDR1 SGHDT and CDR2 YYEEEE. The CDR3 is 12 residues long.

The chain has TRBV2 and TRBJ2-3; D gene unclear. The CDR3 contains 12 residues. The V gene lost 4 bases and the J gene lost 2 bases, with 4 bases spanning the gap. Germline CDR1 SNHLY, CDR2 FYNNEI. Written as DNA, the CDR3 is TGTGCCAGCAGTGCTAACACAGATACGCAGTATTTT. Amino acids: CASSANTDTQYF.

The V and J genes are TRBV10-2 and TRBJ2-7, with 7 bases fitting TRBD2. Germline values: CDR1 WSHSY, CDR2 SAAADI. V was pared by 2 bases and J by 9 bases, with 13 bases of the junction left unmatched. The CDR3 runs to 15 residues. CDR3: CASSEPMLGTIGQYF. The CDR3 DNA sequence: TGCGCCAGCAGTGAGCCGATGTTGGGGACTATCGGGCAGTACTTC.

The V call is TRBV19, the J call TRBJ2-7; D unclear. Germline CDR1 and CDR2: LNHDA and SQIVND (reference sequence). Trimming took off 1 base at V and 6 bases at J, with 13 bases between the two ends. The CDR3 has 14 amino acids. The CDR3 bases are TGTGCCAGTAGTATAGGCGGCGGCTATTCCGAGCAGTACTTC. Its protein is CASSIGGGYSEQYF.

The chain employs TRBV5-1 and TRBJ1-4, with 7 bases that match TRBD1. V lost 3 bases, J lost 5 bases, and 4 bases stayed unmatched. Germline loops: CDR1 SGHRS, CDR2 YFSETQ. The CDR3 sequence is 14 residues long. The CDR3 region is CASSSGQRNEKLFF. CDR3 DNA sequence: TGCGCCAGCAGCTCGGGACAGCGGAATGAAAAACTGTTTTTT.

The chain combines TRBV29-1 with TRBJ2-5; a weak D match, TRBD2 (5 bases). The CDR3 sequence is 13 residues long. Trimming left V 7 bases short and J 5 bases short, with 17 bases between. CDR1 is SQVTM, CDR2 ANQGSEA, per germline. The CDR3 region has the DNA TGCAGCGCCTCGGGCGGGTTCAGGGAGACCCAGTACTTC. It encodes CSASGGFRETQYF.